What follows are 16 T cell receptor beta chains derived from one specimen sequenced in a study of CD4+ T cells in melanoma. Assay: immunoSEQ multiplex PCR; the TCRdb copy retains only in-frame clones and omits some. The data contain approximately 16,000 clones, approximately 62% of them singletons. Input material: cells from a culture (not recorded whether cultured in vitro). The receptors were sampled from a human donor with melanoma.

This clone was seen just once. The chain uses TRBV7-3 and TRBJ2-5, with D hard to call. The CDR3 sequence is 13 residues long. V was clipped by 5 bases and J by 5 bases, with 12 bases between them. CDR1 SGHTA and CDR2 FQGTGA come from the germline V gene. The DNA of the CDR3 is TGTGCCAGCAGCCGAGGCATACGGGAGACCCAGTACTTC. This gives the protein CASSRGIRETQYF.

In its sample, this clone was seen a few times. This chain joins TRBV5-4 and TRBJ2-2; no reliable D call. Germline CDR1 and CDR2: SGHNT and YYREEE (reference sequence). The CDR3 runs to 12 residues. The V and J ends lost 4 bases and 3 bases respectively, with 4 bases between them. The CDR3 DNA follows: TGTGCCAGCAGCAGGGACACCGGGGAGCTGTTTTTT. Amino acid sequence: CASSRDTGELFF.

This clone turned up a few times. V gene TRBV2 combines with J gene TRBJ1-6; a possible D gene is TRBD1 (6 bases). Deletions cut 6 bases from V and 7 bases from J, with 10 bases between. This CDR3 is built from 13 residues. Germline V CDR1 and CDR2: SNHLY, FYNNEI. The CDR3 reads CASRDTGNSPLHF. The CDR3 DNA reads TGTGCCAGCAGAGATACAGGGAATTCACCCCTCCACTTT.

This clone was counted only a few times. This rearrangement joins TRBV21-1 to TRBJ1-2. TRBV21-1 is classified as a pseudogene. CDR3 size: 15 residues. The CDR3 here is CASSRQGREAGGYTF. For the CDR3, the DNA is TGTGCCAGCAGCAGGCAGGGTAGGGAGGCCGGTGGCTACACCTTC.

This clone has only a few counts. This chain links TRBV6-5 with TRBJ1-1; TRBD1 matches at 9 bases. CDR3 length: 14 residues. Germline-derived CDR1 and CDR2 are MNHEY and SVGAGI. V shed 6 bases and J 4 bases; nucleotides not matched to a gene: 6. The CDR3 nucleotides read TGTGCCAGCAGCCCCGGGGACAGGGCCACTGAAGCTTTCTTT. Translating gives CASSPGDRATEAFF.

With respect to this clone: A read error may produce the germline difference seen at one junction end. The V and J genes are TRBV6-5 and TRBJ1-2; maybe TRBD1 (5 bases). Per the germline V gene, CDR1 is MNHEY and CDR2 is SVGAGI. The CDR3 sequence is 15 residues long. CDR3 sequence (DNA): TGTGCCATCAGTCCGAGGTCACCCCAGGGCTATGGCTACACCTTC. Translation gives CAISPRSPQGYGYTF.

This clone was detected only once. This chain links TRBV11-2 with TRBJ1-1; D gene uncertain. The CDR3 runs 13 residues. V lost 1 base and J 8 bases, leaving 11 bases between the germline ends. Germline lookup yields CDR1 SGHAT and CDR2 FQNNGV. The CDR3: CASSLGGRTEAFF. The DNA of the CDR3 is TGTGCCAGCAGCTTAGGAGGCCGTACCGAAGCTTTCTTT.

This clone showed up just a few times. V and J are TRBV6-1 and TRBJ2-3; 9 nucleotides align to TRBD2. The CDR3 runs to 15 residues. V was pared by 6 bases and J by 2 bases, with 6 bases of the junction left unmatched. The germline V gene encodes CDR1 MNHNS and CDR2 SASEGT. This CDR3 is CASRVSGGPTDTQYF. The DNA for the CDR3 is TGTGCCAGCAGGGTTAGCGGGGGCCCCACAGATACGCAGTATTTT.

V gene TRBV9 combines with J gene TRBJ2-1; 12 bases agree with TRBD2. With V trimmed by 1 base and J by 4 bases, 6 bases remained unmatched. CDR1 and CDR2 (germline): SGDLS, YYNGEE. The CDR3 is made up of 17 amino acids. CDR3 sequence: CASSVSSGGAKYNEQFF. The CDR3 DNA sequence: TGTGCCAGCAGCGTATCTAGCGGGGGGGCCAAATACAATGAGCAGTTCTTC. Drawing the rest from reference TRBV9 and TRBJ2-1, the complete variable domain is DSGVTQTPKHLITATGQRVTLRCSPRSGDLSVYWYQQSLDQGLQFLIQYYNGEERAKGNILERFSAQQFPDLHSELNLSSLELGDSALYFCASSVSSGGAKYNEQFFGPGTRLTVL.

The V gene is TRBV5-4, the J gene TRBJ2-5; D unclear. CDR1 and CDR2 from the germline V gene are SGHNT and YYREEE (reference sequence). This CDR3 has 14 residues. V dropped 0 bases and J dropped 1 base, with 7 bases sitting between them. The CDR3 DNA sequence: TGTGCCAGCAGCTTGGCGGGCAGCCAAGAGACCCAGTACTTC. Translation gives CASSLAGSQETQYF.

This clone is medium-sized (0.01 to 0.1%) within its sample. This chain links TRBV30 with TRBJ1-2; no clear D. Germline CDR1 reads GTSNPN; CDR2 reads SVGIG (reference sequence). The germline V and J ends were trimmed by 1 base and 4 bases, with 13 bases remaining between them. This CDR3 has 14 residues. CDR3 sequence: CAWSEEGWSYGYTF. CDR3 nucleotides: TGTGCCTGGAGTGAGGAGGGATGGAGCTATGGCTACACCTTC. The entire variable domain, with the rest obtained from reference TRBV30 and TRBJ1-2, is as follows: SQTIHQWPATLVQPVGSPLSLECTVEGTSNPNLYWYRQAAGRGLQLLFYSVGIGQISSEVPQNLSASRPQDRQFILSSKKLLLSDSGFYLCAWSEEGWSYGYTFGSGTRLTVV.

In this sample, this clone turned up a few times. CDR3 in amino acids: CASSAQGTYGYTF. The CDR3 DNA follows: TGTGCCAGCAGCGCTCAGGGGACGTATGGCTACACCTTC. The chain uses TRBV9 and TRBJ1-2; D may be TRBD1 (6 bases). Deletions cut 3 bases from V and 5 bases from J, with 11 bases between. CDR1 SGDLS and CDR2 YYNGEE come from the germline V gene. CDR3 length equals 13 residues.

The J gene is TRBJ2-7, the V gene TRBV6-6; D possibly corresponds to TRBD1 (6 bases). Germline V gene data show CDR1 as MNHNY and CDR2 as SVGAGI (reference sequence). This CDR3 is built from 16 residues. Trimming removed 2 bases from V and 1 base from J, with 15 bases in between. CDR3 nucleotide sequence: TGTGCCAGCAGTTACCCAAACCGGGACAAGTCCTACGAGCAGTACTTC. Its translation is CASSYPNRDKSYEQYF.

V usage is TRBV2 and J usage is TRBJ1-2; D unclear. Germline-derived CDR1 and CDR2 are SNHLY and FYNNEI. The V end lost 8 bases, the J end lost 4 bases, and 17 bases lay between the germline ends. This CDR3 is built from 14 residues. The CDR3 here is CASQINQRTYGYTF. The CDR3 nucleotides are TGTGCCAGCCAAATAAATCAGAGAACCTATGGCTACACCTTC. The whole variable domain, filled in from reference TRBV2 and TRBJ1-2, reads EPEVTQTPSHQVTQMGQEVILRCVPISNHLYFYWYRQILGQKVEFLVSFYNNEISEKSEIFDDQFSVERPDGSNFTLKIRSTKLEDSAMYFCASQINQRTYGYTFGSGTRLTVV.

The chain recombines TRBV5-1 with TRBJ2-1; 9 bases are a match to TRBD1. Germline CDR1 reads SGHRS; CDR2 reads YFSETQ. V was pared by 4 bases and J by 9 bases, with 8 bases of the junction left unmatched. The CDR3 totals 14 residues. CDR3 amino acids: CASSQDRGGGEQFF. In DNA form, the CDR3 reads TGCGCCAGCAGCCAAGACAGGGGGGGCGGTGAGCAGTTCTTC.

The chain is built from TRBV10-3 and TRBJ2-3, with D possibly TRBD1 on 6 matching bases. The germline gives CDR1 ENHRY, CDR2 SYGVKD. V lost 7 bases, J lost 2 bases, and 16 bases lay in between. The CDR3 is 15 residues long. The CDR3 coding sequence is TGTGCCATCAAGGATGGGCAGGGGTACACAGATACGCAGTATTTT. Its protein product is CAIKDGQGYTDTQYF.